The 25 T cell receptor beta chains given below trace back to one sample, sequenced in a study of cytomegalovirus exposure and HLA in healthy donors. The study ran its PCR with 60 Vbeta and 13 Jbeta primers. The table came from immunoSEQ multiplex PCR; TCRdb's copy has only in-frame clones and leaves some out. The repertoire has about 55,000 clones, nearly 85% of them found once; the top ten carry 1.5% to 2%. The sample taken for sequencing was PBMCs. The source is a young man in good health and CMV-seronegative.

V and J are TRBV27 and TRBJ2-3; TRBD2 aligns across 9 bases. CDR3 length: 16 residues. Trimming at V came to 6 bases and at J to 0 bases, leaving 7 bases not matched to a gene. Germline V gene lookup returns CDR1 MNHEY and CDR2 SMNVEV (reference sequence). CDR3 sequence reads: CASRWTSVLSTDTQYF. As DNA, the CDR3 is TGTGCCAGCAGATGGACTAGCGTTCTTAGCACAGATACGCAGTATTTT.

The CDR3 reads CASSTSGDYHTEAFF. The CDR3 DNA is TGCGCCAGCAGCACCTCAGGGGACTATCACACTGAAGCTTTCTTT. V gene TRBV5-1 combines with J gene TRBJ1-1, with a weak D call TRBD1 (6 bases). The CDR3 runs to 15 residues. The germline CDR1 and CDR2 sequences are SGHRS and YFSETQ. Deletions cut 4 bases from V and 3 bases from J, with 16 bases between.

V is TRBV7-2 and J is TRBJ1-5, with unresolved D. CDR1 and CDR2 (germline): SGHTA, FQGNSA. This CDR3 region has 13 residues. Trimming pared 4 bases from V and 4 bases from J, leaving 8 bases between. The chain's CDR3 is CASSSWANQPQHF. CDR3 coding DNA: TGTGCCAGCAGCTCATGGGCGAATCAGCCCCAGCATTTT.

This clone was counted only a few times. V gene TRBV6-5 combines with J gene TRBJ1-3; D perhaps matches TRBD1 (5 bases). Looked up from germline, CDR1 is MNHEY and CDR2 is SVGAGI. The CDR3 covers 15 residues. V was trimmed by 6 bases and J by 0 bases, leaving 12 bases between them. The CDR3 loop reads CASRRQGNSGNTIYF. CDR3 bases: TGTGCCAGCAGACGTCAGGGAAACTCTGGAAACACCATATATTTT.

This rearrangement joins TRBV11-2 to TRBJ2-5; 11 bases are a match to TRBD2. The CDR3 covers 16 residues. Germline CDR1 is SGHAT and CDR2 is FQNNGV. The V and J ends lost 5 bases and 4 bases, in that order; junction bases with no gene match: 9. CDR3 DNA: TGTGCCAGCAGCCTAGTAGCGGGGGGGTTCGGAGAGACCCAGTACTTC. It is translated as CASSLVAGGFGETQYF.

The V gene is TRBV18, the J gene TRBJ1-6; 10 bases agree with TRBD1. J gave up 9 bases and V 1 base, and 3 bases lay outside the gene matches. This CDR3 spans 15 amino acids. Germline V lookup: CDR1 KGHSH, CDR2 LQKENI. DNA for the CDR3: TGTGCCAGCTCACCACGGGACAGGGGTGGTTCACCCCTCCACTTT. Translating gives CASSPRDRGGSPLHF.

The chain couples TRBV6-6 to TRBJ2-7; 9 positions match TRBD1. The junction had 7 bases not matched to a gene; V was cut back by 6 bases and J by 1 base. The germline gives CDR1 MNHNY, CDR2 SVGAGI (reference sequence). CDR3 length equals 15 residues. CDR3 bases: TGTGCCAGCAGCTACCCGGGACAGGGATCCTACGAGCAGTACTTC. Translation gives CASSYPGQGSYEQYF.

The chain carries TRBV11-3 and TRBJ1-3, with D maybe TRBD1 (6 bases). V was pared by 3 bases and J by 3 bases, with 9 bases between. The CDR3 runs to 14 residues. Germline loops: CDR1 SGHNT, CDR2 YENEEA. CDR3 region: CASSLSGVGNTIYF. CDR3 sequence (DNA): TGTGCCAGCAGCTTGTCAGGGGTTGGAAACACCATATATTTT.

This chain uses TRBV4-2 with TRBJ1-2, with 9 bases fitting TRBD1. Germline values: CDR1 LGHNA, CDR2 YNFKEQ. The ends lost 4 bases at V and 2 bases at J; junction bases unmatched: 5. The CDR3 is made up of 15 amino acids. The CDR3 DNA follows: TGTGCCAGCAGCCCCCTACAGGGGGCAAACTATGGCTACACCTTC. Amino acid sequence: CASSPLQGANYGYTF.

J is TRBJ2-2 and V is TRBV11-3; no firm D call. The CDR3 loop spans 15 amino acids. Per germline, CDR1 SGHNT and CDR2 YENEEA. Trimming left V 2 bases short and J 0 bases short, with 7 bases between. The CDR3 protein is CASSLRAPNTGELFF. DNA of the CDR3: TGTGCCAGCAGCTTAAGAGCCCCGAACACCGGGGAGCTGTTTTTT.

The gene calls are TRBV28 and TRBJ1-1; 10 nucleotides line up with TRBD1. The germline gives CDR1 MDHEN, CDR2 SYDVKM. V shed 4 bases and J 6 bases; nucleotides not matched to a gene: 5. The CDR3 covers 14 residues. CDR3 nucleotide sequence: TGTGCCAGCAGTTGGACAGGGGGGAGCCCTGAAGCTTTCTTT. It codes for CASSWTGGSPEAFF.

Turning to this clone: The same CDR3 arises from other DNA sequences in this sample as well. CDR3 bases: TGTGCCAGCAGCTTTAGCGGGGGGGACTACGAGCAGTACTTC. This encodes CASSFSGGDYEQYF. This chain joins TRBV7-2 and TRBJ2-7; TRBD2 aligns across 11 bases. Germline trimming cut 3 bases from V and 3 bases from J; bases unmatched to any gene: 1. Per germline, CDR1 SGHTA and CDR2 FQGNSA. This CDR3 has 14 residues.

The chain uses TRBV18 and TRBJ1-5, with TRBD1 matching 9 bases. This CDR3 has 15 residues. CDR1 is KGHSH, CDR2 LQKENI, per germline. V lost 3 bases and J lost 6; bases outside the gene matches: 6. The CDR3 nucleotides are TGTGCCAGCTCACCTCCGGGACAGGGAGGTCAGCCCCAGCATTTT. Its translation is CASSPPGQGGQPQHF.

The genes are TRBV30 and TRBJ1-1, with TRBD1 matching over 7 bases. Trimming cost V 4 bases and J 7 bases; bases outside gene matches: 9. Germline V gene data show CDR1 as GTSNPN and CDR2 as SVGIG (reference sequence). This CDR3 has 13 residues. CDR3 coding DNA: TGTGCCTGGACCAGAGACAGGGTTCGTGAAGCTTTCTTT. Its translation: CAWTRDRVREAFF.

The CDR3 bases are TGCAGCGTTCCCGGGACAGCTGGCGGCTACACCTTC. Its protein is CSVPGTAGGYTF. The chain uses TRBV29-1 and TRBJ1-2; 7 bases are a match to TRBD1. This CDR3 comprises 12 residues. V lost 5 bases and J lost 8; bases outside the gene matches: 8. Germline loops: CDR1 SQVTM, CDR2 ANQGSEA.

The chain employs TRBV5-1 and TRBJ1-1, with D unclear. From germline, CDR1 is SGHRS and CDR2 YFSETQ. The CDR3 has 14 residues. The V end was cut by 3 bases, the J end by 1 base, with 10 bases between. The CDR3 is CASSSLRTNTEAFF. CDR3 coding DNA: TGCGCCAGCAGCTCGCTAAGAACGAACACTGAAGCTTTCTTT.

Only one count was recorded for this clone. The chain has TRBV30 and TRBJ1-4; D unclear. V was cut by 6 bases and J by 8 bases, with 22 bases left in between. CDR1 is GTSNPN, CDR2 SVGIG, per germline (reference sequence). There are 15 residues in the CDR3. The CDR3 nucleotides are TGTGCCTGTCGAGGGTCAAACCCCAACGGGGAAAAACTGTTTTTT. It codes for CACRGSNPNGEKLFF.

The chain combines TRBV20-1 with TRBJ2-3; weak D call: TRBD2 (5 bases). The germline V gene encodes CDR1 DFQATT and CDR2 SNEGSKA (reference sequence). Trimming cost V 3 bases and J 6 bases, with 7 bases left between them. CDR3 length equals 11 residues. The CDR3 region is CSASRGDTQYF. Here the CDR3 DNA reads TGCAGTGCTAGCCGCGGGGATACGCAGTATTTT.

The chain is built from TRBV5-1 and TRBJ2-7; D possibly corresponds to TRBD1 (6 bases). The germline V gene encodes CDR1 SGHRS and CDR2 YFSETQ. The CDR3 spans 14 residues. Trimming took off 3 bases at V and 5 bases at J, with 15 bases between the two ends. The CDR3 spells CASSSLTGFHEQYF. The DNA for the CDR3 is TGCGCCAGCAGCTCTCTAACAGGGTTCCACGAGCAGTACTTC. Full variable domain (outside the CDR3, taken from reference TRBV5-1 and TRBJ2-7): KAGVTQTPRYLIKTRGQQVTLSCSPISGHRSVSWYQQTPGQGLQFLFEYFSETQRNKGNFPGRFSGRQFSNSRSEMNVSTLELGDSALYLCASSSLTGFHEQYFGPGTRLTVT.

CDR3 nucleotide sequence: TGTGCCAGCAGCCAATCGCGCCAGACAGGGGGCTCTGGGGCCAACGTCCTGACTTTC. Translating gives CASSQSRQTGGSGANVLTF. The chain couples TRBV16 to TRBJ2-6; 9 nucleotides agree with TRBD1. V was clipped by 0 bases and J by 0 bases; unmatched bases: 6. This CDR3 is built from 19 residues. The germline CDR1 and CDR2 sequences are KGHSY and FQNENV.

V gene TRBV28 combines with J gene TRBJ1-2, with D possibly being TRBD1 (6 bases). CDR1 is MDHEN, CDR2 SYDVKM, per germline. The CDR3 runs 13 residues. V lost 2 bases and J lost 6, with 10 bases in between. The CDR3 loop reads CASSLRGNNGYTF. The DNA for the CDR3 is TGTGCCAGCAGTTTAAGGGGGAATAATGGCTACACCTTC.

This clone came up once. V gene TRBV5-1 combines with J gene TRBJ2-7; D is possibly TRBD2 (5 bases). The CDR3 spans 13 residues. CDR1 and CDR2 (germline): SGHRS, YFSETQ. Trimming stripped 2 bases from V and 2 bases from J, with 8 bases between. The CDR3 nucleotides are TGCGCCAGCAGCTTCGGGGAAGCCTACGAGCAGTACTTC. Its protein is CASSFGEAYEQYF.

V and J are TRBV28 and TRBJ1-5, with D possibly TRBD1 on 5 matching bases. The germline V and J ends were trimmed by 8 bases and 6 bases, with 14 bases remaining between them. Germline V CDR1 and CDR2: MDHEN, SYDVKM. The CDR3 consists of 13 residues. CDR3 nucleotides: TGTGCCAGCCTGACGGTCAGGGCTCAGCCCCAGCATTTT. This translates into CASLTVRAQPQHF.

The chain links TRBV7-2 to TRBJ2-5, with 9 bases identical to TRBD1. Germline trimming cut 4 bases from V and 4 bases from J; bases unmatched to any gene: 4. Germline V lookup: CDR1 SGHTA, CDR2 FQGNSA. This CDR3 has 14 residues. CDR3 in DNA: TGTGCCAGCAGCTCAGGGACAGGGCTAGAGACCCAGTACTTC. This codes for CASSSGTGLETQYF.

J is TRBJ2-1 and V is TRBV4-3; D may be TRBD1 (6 bases). Trimming left V 3 bases short and J 0 bases short, with 9 bases between. CDR1 is LGHNA and CDR2 is YSLEER in the germline V gene. This CDR3 region has 15 residues. The CDR3 DNA reads TGCGCCAGCAGCCACAGGGGCCTCTCCTACAATGAGCAGTTCTTC. Translating it yields CASSHRGLSYNEQFF.